The 15 T cell receptor beta chains below were found in one sample sequenced in a study of T cell changes during pregnancy in multiple sclerosis. The data were produced by immunoSEQ multiplex PCR, yet TCRdb's version contains in-frame clones alone and is incomplete. The table shows about 51,000 clones, with 90% to 95% occurring only once. The sample in question was CD4+ T cells from peripheral blood mononuclear cells, obtained in the second trimester of pregnancy. The receptor set was obtained from a female donor with multiple sclerosis, enrolled in a pregnancy study.

This chain links TRBV19 with TRBJ1-2; no firm D call. Germline CDR1 LNHDA, CDR2 SQIVND (reference sequence). The ends were cut back, 5 bases at V and 3 bases at J, with 7 bases in the middle. This CDR3 has 12 residues. The CDR3: CASSARDYGYTF. The CDR3 coding sequence is TGTGCCAGTAGTGCGCGGGACTATGGCTACACCTTC.

The chain has TRBV5-4 and TRBJ1-3, with TRBD1 as a possible D gene (5 bases). The CDR3 length is 14 residues. Germline V gives CDR1 SGHNT, CDR2 YYREEE (reference sequence). V dropped 3 bases and J dropped 0 bases, with 7 bases sitting between them. The CDR3 DNA is TGTGCCAGCAGCTGGGGGGTCTCTGGAAACACCATATATTTT. Amino acid sequence: CASSWGVSGNTIYF.

V is TRBV6-5 and J is TRBJ2-3, with a possible D match to TRBD1 (5 bases). Germline V CDR1 and CDR2: MNHEY, SVGAGI. V was cut by 2 bases and J by 4 bases, with 13 bases left in between. This CDR3 spans 15 amino acids. This CDR3 reads CASSYRGQWADTQYF. The CDR3 nucleotides read TGTGCCAGCAGTTACAGGGGTCAATGGGCAGATACGCAGTATTTT.

The chain carries TRBV5-1 and TRBJ1-4; TRBD1 is a possible D gene (6 bases). The CDR3 consists of 16 residues. V dropped 4 bases and J dropped 6 bases, with 19 bases sitting between them. The V gene's germline CDR1 is SGHRS and CDR2 YFSETQ. This CDR3 reads CASSPMTGGDYEKLFF. The CDR3 nucleotides are TGCGCCAGCAGCCCGATGACAGGCGGAGATTATGAAAAACTGTTTTTT.

This clone was seen a single time. For the CDR3, the DNA is TGTGCCAGCAGCGTAGGGCCCCAGGGGACCGAGCAGTACTTC. This encodes CASSVGPQGTEQYF. The J gene is TRBJ2-7, the V gene TRBV9; maybe TRBD1 (6 bases). V lost 0 bases, J lost 6 bases, and 13 bases lay in between. From germline, CDR1 is SGDLS and CDR2 YYNGEE. The CDR3 sequence is 14 residues long.

As for this clone: Other DNA sequences of this sample code for an identical CDR3. V gene TRBV9 combines with J gene TRBJ1-2; possible D gene TRBD1, 6 bases. With 0 bases removed from V and 2 bases from J, the gap between germline ends came to 11 bases. The CDR3 has 15 amino acids. CDR1 SGDLS and CDR2 YYNGEE come from the germline V gene. The CDR3 region has the DNA TGTGCCAGCAGCGTAGGGGGGCAAGGGAACTATGGCTACACCTTC. Protein sequence: CASSVGGQGNYGYTF. Full variable domain (remainder filled in from reference TRBV9 and TRBJ1-2): DSGVTQTPKHLITATGQRVTLRCSPRSGDLSVYWYQQSLDQGLQFLIQYYNGEERAKGNILERFSAQQFPDLHSELNLSSLELGDSALYFCASSVGGQGNYGYTFGSGTRLTVV.

This sequence joins TRBV6-1 and TRBJ1-2; D is unclear. This CDR3 spans 14 amino acids. Trimming took off 7 bases at V and 0 bases at J, with 12 bases between the two ends. Germline V gene data show CDR1 as MNHNS and CDR2 as SASEGT. The CDR3 is CASIKLTTNYGYTF. CDR3 bases: TGTGCCAGCATCAAACTCACGACTAACTATGGCTACACCTTC.

The chain joins TRBV5-1 to TRBJ1-5, with 9 bases identical to TRBD1. The CDR3 has 15 residues. Trimming removed 3 bases from V and 3 bases from J; junction bases left unmatched: 4. Germline V gene lookup returns CDR1 SGHRS and CDR2 YFSETQ. The CDR3 sequence: CASSYTGGYNQPQHF. The CDR3 bases are TGCGCCAGCAGCTATACAGGGGGCTACAATCAGCCCCAGCATTTT.

About this clone itself: One end of the junction fails to match germline, which may point to a read error. The CDR3 reads CASSLVTSTDTQYF. The CDR3 nucleotides read TGCGCCAGCAGCTTGGTAACTAGCACCGATACGCAGTATTTT. The V gene is TRBV5-1, the J gene TRBJ2-3; a possible D gene is TRBD2 (6 bases). From germline, CDR1 is SGHRS and CDR2 YFSETQ. This CDR3 region has 14 residues.

The chain links TRBV18 to TRBJ1-3, with D possibly TRBD1 on 5 matching bases. The ends were cut back, 6 bases at V and 0 bases at J, with 18 bases in the middle. CDR1 and CDR2 (germline): KGHSH, LQKENI. The CDR3 covers 17 residues. The CDR3 DNA reads as TGTGCCAGCTCCCCCTTGTCCAGGGAAAACTCTGGAAACACCATATATTTT. Translation gives CASSPLSRENSGNTIYF.

The chain recombines TRBV6-6 with TRBJ2-7; tentatively, D is TRBD1 (6 bases). V lost 6 bases and J 0 bases, leaving 15 bases between the germline ends. This CDR3 has 15 residues. Germline CDR1 is MNHNY and CDR2 is SVGAGI (reference sequence). The CDR3 region is CASSLGDISSYEQYF. CDR3 coding DNA: TGTGCCAGCAGCCTTGGGGACATCAGCTCCTACGAGCAGTACTTC.

This sequence joins TRBV6-5 and TRBJ2-3, with TRBD1 matching 7 bases. Trimming cost V 4 bases and J 2 bases; bases outside gene matches: 3. The CDR3 consists of 14 residues. Germline-derived CDR1 and CDR2 are MNHEY and SVGAGI. The CDR3 nucleotides read TGTGCCAGCAGTTCCCAGGGGGACACAGATACGCAGTATTTT. Translated, it gives CASSSQGDTDTQYF.

The chain joins TRBV27 to TRBJ2-7; no clear D. The CDR3 runs 16 residues. The V end lost 6 bases, the J end lost 5 bases, and 23 bases lay between the germline ends. Germline CDR1 reads MNHEY; CDR2 reads SMNVEV (reference sequence). CDR3 in amino acids: CASSSIRVPENHEQYF. DNA of the CDR3: TGTGCCAGCAGCAGCATCCGGGTTCCCGAGAACCACGAGCAGTACTTC.

The chain is built from TRBV5-1 and TRBJ2-2; D remains unclear. This CDR3 has 14 residues. Germline CDR1 and CDR2: SGHRS and YFSETQ. Between the trimmed V and J ends, which lost 3 bases and 1 base, there was a span of 7 bases. As DNA, the CDR3 is TGCGCCAGCAGCTCGACAAGGAACACCGGGGAGCTGTTTTTT. Its protein is CASSSTRNTGELFF.

V gene TRBV9 combines with J gene TRBJ1-2; D might be TRBD1 (6 bases). V was cut by 2 bases and J by 4 bases, with 15 bases left in between. CDR1 and CDR2 from the germline V gene are SGDLS and YYNGEE. CDR3 length: 15 amino acids. The DNA for the CDR3 is TGTGCCAGCAGCGTCGCAACAGGGCCGGGCTATGGCTACACCTTC. It encodes CASSVATGPGYGYTF. Supplemented by reference TRBV9 and TRBJ1-2, the full variable domain reads DSGVTQTPKHLITATGQRVTLRCSPRSGDLSVYWYQQSLDQGLQFLIQYYNGEERAKGNILERFSAQQFPDLHSELNLSSLELGDSALYFCASSVATGPGYGYTFGSGTRLTVV.